This paragraph covers one T cell receptor beta chain sequence. As yet, its antigen is unknown. Method: immunoSEQ multiplex PCR; TCRdb's copy keeps in-frame clones and lacks some. Of about 83,000 clones listed, 95% to 97% were seen once; the top ten hold 1.3%. CDR3 size: 15 residues. Trimming stripped 3 bases from V and 0 bases from J, with 12 bases between. Germline V lookup: CDR1 LNHDA, CDR2 SQIVND (reference sequence). This record belongs to a study of cytomegalovirus exposure and HLA in healthy donors. Study-level findings and limits: Rare sequences made up most TCRs, while some public TCRs were found in many donors. A list of 150 to 200 TCR beta chains associated with cytomegalovirus was given.

The chain joins TRBV19 to TRBJ2-7, with D perhaps TRBD1 (5 bases). The sequence came from a young woman in good health and CMV-seronegative. Material for sequencing was PBMCs. Here the CDR3 reads CASSIWTPSSYEQYF. The CDR3 DNA reads as TGTGCCAGTAGTATCTGGACACCAAGCTCCTACGAGCAGTACTTC.